Listed below are T cell receptor beta chains from one sample, sequenced in a study of cytomegalovirus exposure and HLA in healthy donors. Profiled with immunoSEQ multiplex PCR; TCRdb holds only in-frame clones, not every one. The sample shows approximately 100,000 clones, more than 60% of them seen only once. Sequenced sample: PBMCs. The receptors here all came from a female donor in good health and CMV-seropositive. Both conserved end residues are part of each CDR3. A D gene is named only where the DNA matches it firmly. The size field is filled for only some rows; it gives once, few, many or a size class.

d_gene: NA
abundance: NA
j_gene: TRBJ1-5
v_gene: TRBV4-2
CDR3aa: CASSQAGSPSQPQHF
CDR3nt: TGTGCCAGCAGCCAAGCGGGTTCCCCCTCTCAGCCCCAGCATTTT

d_gene: TRBD2
abundance: few
j_gene: TRBJ2-1
v_gene: TRBV2
CDR3aa: CASSERGGHDEQFF
CDR3nt: TGTGCCAGCAGCGAGCGGGGGGGCCACGATGAGCAGTTCTTC

d_gene: NA
abundance: once
j_gene: TRBJ1-2
v_gene: TRBV5-1
CDR3aa: CASSLIGEGYTF
CDR3nt: TGCGCCAGCAGCTTGATCGGGGAAGGCTACACCTTC

d_gene: NA
abundance: NA
j_gene: TRBJ2-3
v_gene: TRBV29-1
CDR3aa: CSVAGGQWDTQYF
CDR3nt: TGCAGCGTTGCGGGGGGCCAGTGGGATACGCAGTATTTT

d_gene: TRBD2
abundance: NA
j_gene: TRBJ2-1
v_gene: TRBV7-9
CDR3aa: CASEGLTRNEQFF
CDR3nt: TGTGCCAGCGAGGGACTAACTCGCAATGAGCAGTTCTTC

d_gene: TRBD2
abundance: NA
j_gene: TRBJ2-3
v_gene: TRBV30
CDR3aa: CAWSTEGGTDTQYF
CDR3nt: TGTGCCTGGAGTACTGAGGGAGGGACAGATACGCAGTATTTT

d_gene: TRBD1
abundance: NA
j_gene: TRBJ1-4
v_gene: TRBV9
CDR3aa: CASSAGQGGGNEKLFF
CDR3nt: TGTGCCAGCAGCGCTGGACAGGGAGGTGGTAATGAAAAACTGTTTTTT

d_gene: TRBD2
abundance: NA
j_gene: TRBJ2-7
v_gene: TRBV18
CDR3aa: CASSPPNLAGDYEQYF
CDR3nt: TGTGCCAGCTCACCACCGAATCTAGCGGGGGATTACGAGCAGTACTTC

d_gene: TRBD2
abundance: NA
j_gene: TRBJ2-3
v_gene: TRBV4-1
CDR3aa: CASSQTSGVETSTDTQYF
CDR3nt: TGCGCCAGCAGCCAAACTAGCGGGGTGGAGACTAGCACAGATACGCAGTATTTT

d_gene: NA
abundance: NA
j_gene: TRBJ1-3
v_gene: TRBV19
CDR3aa: CASSILTGNTIYF
CDR3nt: TGTGCCAGTAGTATTTTAACTGGAAACACCATATATTTT

d_gene: NA
abundance: NA
j_gene: TRBJ1-1
v_gene: TRBV28
CDR3aa: CASSLLRGAAFF
CDR3nt: TGTGCCAGCAGTTTACTCCGGGGGGCAGCTTTCTTT

d_gene: NA
abundance: NA
j_gene: TRBJ2-7
v_gene: TRBV12-5
CDR3aa: CASGFGLSYEQYF
CDR3nt: TGTGCTAGTGGTTTTGGCTTATCCTACGAGCAGTACTTC

d_gene: NA
abundance: NA
j_gene: TRBJ1-4
v_gene: TRBV19
CDR3aa: CASRRAGAGYEKLFF
CDR3nt: TGTGCCAGTAGACGCGCAGGAGCAGGGTATGAAAAACTGTTTTTT